The present entry profiles one TCR beta chain with its context. The antigen remains unidentified. This sample stems from a study of cytomegalovirus exposure and HLA in healthy donors. Vbeta (60) and Jbeta (13) primers were used in the PCR. In the authors' workflow: In a later analysis, the count reached some 75 million unique TCR beta chains, with around 10 million shared. Repertoires were generated with immunoSEQ multiplex PCR, while TCRdb's copy carries only in-frame clones and drops some. V and J calls and clone size are given by that table; D and trimming were obtained from the DNA. The data show 150,000 or so clones, around 75% seen once. V gave up 6 bases and J gave up 6 bases, with 23 bases separating them. This CDR3 has 16 residues. Germline V lookup: CDR1 KGHSH, CDR2 LQKENI. Study-wide results and limits: A later analysis reportedly found fewer N-insertions in an Asian-associated ancestry cluster than the roughly 680-donor mean. Within an earlier analysis, most TCR beta V segments proved productive either about 87% or about 30% of the time. The study recorded about 160 TCR beta chains that were cytomegalovirus-associated.

The TCR was taken from a man between 18 and 29 years old in good health and CMV-seropositive. The V and J genes are TRBV18 and TRBJ1-1; a weak D match, TRBD1 (5 bases). Sequencing was carried out using PBMCs. The DNA for the CDR3 is TGTGCCAGCTCCCACACCCAGGGTGAACACTGGGCTGAAGCTTTCTTT. The encoded protein is CASSHTQGEHWAEAFF.